Each of the 8 T cell receptor beta chains below was sequenced from the same sample in a study of control samples from healthy donors and cancer patients. The table came from immunoSEQ multiplex PCR; TCRdb's copy has only in-frame clones and leaves some out. The sample yields roughly 150,000 clones, 88% seen once. The specimen was blood. The receptors originated from a young man in good health.

V gene TRBV27 combines with J gene TRBJ2-1, with D unresolved. Germline loops: CDR1 MNHEY, CDR2 SMNVEV (reference sequence). Trimming removed 2 bases at V and 4 bases at J, with 6 bases between. The CDR3 runs 13 residues. The CDR3 sequence is CASSLRGYNEQFF. The CDR3 DNA reads TGTGCCAGCAGTTTACGTGGGTACAATGAGCAGTTCTTC.

This chain joins TRBV5-4 and TRBJ1-1; D not resolved. Germline CDR1 is SGHNT and CDR2 is YYREEE (reference sequence). This CDR3 has 15 amino acids. With 1 base removed from V and 0 bases from J, the gap between germline ends came to 10 bases. The CDR3 here is CASSLRRAMNTEAFF. In nucleotides, the CDR3 is TGTGCCAGCAGCTTGAGGAGGGCCATGAACACTGAAGCTTTCTTT.

This rearrangement joins TRBV7-3 to TRBJ1-5, with 7 positions matching TRBD1. Germline CDR1 and CDR2: SGHTA and FQGTGA. The CDR3 runs to 13 residues. After removal of 3 bases from V and 4 bases from J, the junction contained 0 bases not matched to a gene. CDR3 nucleotides: TGTGCCAGCAGCTTGACAGGGAATCAGCCCCAGCATTTT. Amino acids: CASSLTGNQPQHF.

This clone is a singleton in its sample. V is TRBV18 and J is TRBJ2-1; perhaps TRBD1 as D (5 bases). The germline gives CDR1 KGHSH, CDR2 LQKENI. Between the trimmed V and J ends, which lost 3 bases and 6 bases, there was a span of 18 bases. This CDR3 is 16 amino acids long. The CDR3 coding sequence is TGTGCCAGCTCACCCTTCTTTGAGACAGTGGCCAATGAGCAGTTCTTC. Its protein is CASSPFFETVANEQFF.

This rearrangement joins TRBV9 to TRBJ2-1, with 11 bases matching TRBD2. This CDR3 has 16 residues. V trimming: 4 bases; J trimming: 10 bases; junction bases outside the gene matches: 13. Per the germline V gene, CDR1 is SGDLS and CDR2 is YYNGEE. The CDR3 here is CASSYRLAGSYMEQFF. The CDR3 nucleotides are TGTGCCAGCAGCTACCGACTAGCGGGGAGCTACATGGAGCAGTTCTTC.

The chain uses TRBV18 and TRBJ2-2; a possible D gene is TRBD1 (5 bases). V was cut by 6 bases and J by 3 bases, with 29 bases left in between. The CDR3 length is 20 residues. From germline, CDR1 is KGHSH and CDR2 LQKENI. CDR3 DNA sequence: TGTGCCAGCTCTCAGAACTTAGGGGTTTTCGTTTCATCCGACACCGGGGAGCTGTTTTTT. This sequence encodes CASSQNLGVFVSSDTGELFF.

The chain is built from TRBV28 and TRBJ2-7; maybe TRBD1 (5 bases). V lost 5 bases and J 0 bases, leaving 11 bases between the germline ends. Germline V CDR1 and CDR2: MDHEN, SYDVKM. The CDR3 is made up of 14 amino acids. The CDR3 reads CASSARQSSYEQYF. CDR3 nucleotides: TGTGCCAGCAGTGCCCGACAGTCCTCCTACGAGCAGTACTTC.

J is TRBJ2-2 and V is TRBV28, with D perhaps TRBD1 (6 bases). The V and J ends lost 5 bases and 8 bases respectively, with 15 bases between them. There are 14 residues in the CDR3. The germline V gene has CDR1 MDHEN and CDR2 SYDVKM. DNA of the CDR3: TGTGCCAGCAGTCCTACAGGGAATTCGGGGGAGCTGTTTTTT. Residues: CASSPTGNSGELFF.